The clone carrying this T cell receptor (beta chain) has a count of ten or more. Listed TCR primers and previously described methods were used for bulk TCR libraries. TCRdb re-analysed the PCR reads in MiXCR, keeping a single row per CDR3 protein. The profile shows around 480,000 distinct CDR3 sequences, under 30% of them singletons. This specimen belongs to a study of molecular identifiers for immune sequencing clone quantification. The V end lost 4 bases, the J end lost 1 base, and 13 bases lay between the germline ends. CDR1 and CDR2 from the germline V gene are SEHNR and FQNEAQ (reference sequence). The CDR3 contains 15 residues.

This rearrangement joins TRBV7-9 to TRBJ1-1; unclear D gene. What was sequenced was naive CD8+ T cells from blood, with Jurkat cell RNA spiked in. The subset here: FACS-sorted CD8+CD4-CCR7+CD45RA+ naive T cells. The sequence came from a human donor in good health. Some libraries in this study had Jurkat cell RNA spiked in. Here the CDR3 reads CASSSQRAENTEAFF. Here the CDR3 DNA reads TGTGCCAGCAGCTCACAACGGGCCGAGAACACTGAAGCTTTCTTT. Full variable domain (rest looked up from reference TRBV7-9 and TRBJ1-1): DTGVSQNPRHKITKRGQNVTFRCDPISEHNRLYWYRQTLGQGPEFLTYFQNEAQLEKSRLLSDRFSAERPKGSFSTLEIQRTEQGDSAMYLCASSSQRAENTEAFFGQGTRLTVV.